This TCR beta chain originates from a study of human T cells and chemical hapten exposure. Study background: DPC 0.01% went on the upper back by patch test, with reading at 6 days. The study's findings and limits: Positively correlated with patch test score were the counts of PT1 expanded TCRs. Because all patients had alopecia, their immune responses might differ from healthy ones.

Time point noted: pre-sensitization, week 0. Treatment noted: therapeutic diphenylcyclopropenone sensitization with weekly scalp DPC. Individual cDNA molecules each carried unique molecular identifiers attached by the library. TCRdb reanalysed the RACE reads using MiXCR and keeps one entry per CDR3 protein. The sample records 95,000 to 150,000 distinct CDR3 sequences, less than 15% being singletons. Trimming removed 6 bases at V and 2 bases at J, with 11 bases between. This CDR3 is built from 14 residues. Germline CDR1 is MNHEY and CDR2 is SMNVEV (reference sequence). Remarks on this clonotype: Its antigen remains unknown.

The clonotype originates from a woman aged 18-35 years with alopecia areata. Some clones in this sample may be carry-over from other donors' samples. The specimen was whole blood, collected in connection with sensitization to the hapten diphenylcyclopropenone (DPC). The chain links TRBV27 to TRBJ1-5; TRBD1 is a possible D gene (6 bases). The CDR3: CASRATGCNQPQHF. DNA for the CDR3: TGTGCCAGCAGGGCTACAGGGTGCAATCAGCCCCAGCATTTT.